What follows are 30 T cell receptor beta chains derived from one specimen sequenced in a study of T cell changes during pregnancy in multiple sclerosis. Sequenced by immunoSEQ multiplex PCR; TCRdb stores in-frame clones only, minus some. The sample contains tens of thousands of clones, roughly nine tenths of which appear only once. The sample in question was CD4+ T cells from peripheral blood mononuclear cells, obtained in the third trimester of pregnancy. The source is a female donor in good health, enrolled as a control in a pregnancy study.

The chain has TRBV10-3 and TRBJ1-5, with 11 positions matching TRBD1. The CDR3 runs to 15 residues. Unmatched junction bases numbered 8, after V lost 6 bases and J lost 7 bases. CDR1 ENHRY and CDR2 SYGVKD come from the germline V gene. CDR3: CAISPGQGVGQPQHF. As DNA, the CDR3 is TGTGCCATCAGCCCGGGACAGGGGGTAGGGCAGCCCCAGCATTTT.

The rearrangement uses TRBV12-2 and TRBJ1-5; whether TRBD1, the table's D call, matches the DNA was not checked. TRBV12-2 is designated a pseudogene. The CDR3 is 15 amino acids. The CDR3 sequence: CASRLQTGWDQPQHF. The CDR3 region has the DNA TGTGCAAGTCGCTTACAGACAGGTTGGGATCAGCCCCAGCATTTT.

This chain joins TRBV5-1 and TRBJ1-5; 7 bases align to TRBD1. The V and J ends lost 2 bases and 6 bases, in that order; junction bases with no gene match: 5. The CDR3 is made up of 14 amino acids. Germline-derived CDR1 and CDR2 are SGHRS and YFSETQ. The CDR3 loop reads CASSFTGDSQPQHF. Here the CDR3 DNA reads TGCGCCAGCAGCTTCACAGGGGATAGTCAGCCCCAGCATTTT.

This clone was seen only once. The chain recombines TRBV28 with TRBJ1-2; D uncertain. Germline assignment: CDR1 MDHEN and CDR2 SYDVKM. The CDR3 contains 11 residues. V was pared by 5 bases and J by 7 bases, with 8 bases between. This CDR3 is CASSRRAGYTF. DNA for the CDR3: TGTGCCAGCAGTAGGAGGGCTGGCTACACCTTC.

The V gene is TRBV30, the J gene TRBJ2-5, with a weak D call TRBD2 (5 bases). V lost 4 bases to trimming and J lost 0 bases, with 12 bases between them. Germline CDR1 GTSNPN, CDR2 SVGIG (reference sequence). The CDR3 has 14 residues. The CDR3 DNA follows: TGTGCCTGGACCAAAACGGGGAACCAAGAGACCCAGTACTTC. Protein sequence: CAWTKTGNQETQYF. Full variable domain (outside the CDR3, taken from reference TRBV30 and TRBJ2-5): SQTIHQWPATLVQPVGSPLSLECTVEGTSNPNLYWYRQAAGRGLQLLFYSVGIGQISSEVPQNLSASRPQDRQFILSSKKLLLSDSGFYLCAWTKTGNQETQYFGPGTRLLVL.

The V gene is TRBV30, the J gene TRBJ1-5; no definite D call. V lost 2 bases and J lost 3, with 11 bases in between. Germline V gene sequence: CDR1 GTSNPN, CDR2 SVGIG (reference sequence). The CDR3 is 14 amino acids. The CDR3 here is CAWSSSSVNQPQHF. The CDR3 DNA is TGTGCCTGGAGTTCTTCGTCGGTCAATCAGCCCCAGCATTTT.

J is TRBJ2-1 and V is TRBV11-1; D may be TRBD1 (5 bases). The CDR3 totals 16 residues. V was clipped by 1 base and J by 7 bases, with 17 bases between them. Germline CDR1 reads SGHAT; CDR2 reads FQDESV (reference sequence). CDR3 sequence (DNA): TGTGCCAGCAGCTTAGGAGATGCTGCAGGGTTTAATGAGCAGTTCTTC. This codes for CASSLGDAAGFNEQFF.

The chain combines TRBV27 with TRBJ2-7; 12 nucleotides line up with TRBD2. CDR3 length: 13 amino acids. After removal of 8 bases from V and 6 bases from J, the junction contained 5 bases not matched to a gene. Germline loops: CDR1 MNHEY, CDR2 SMNVEV (reference sequence). The CDR3: CASGRLAGVEQYF. In DNA, the CDR3 is TGTGCCAGCGGTAGACTAGCGGGAGTCGAGCAGTACTTC.

The chain has TRBV6-1 and TRBJ2-3, with TRBD2 matching over 9 bases. V was clipped by 5 bases and J by 5 bases; unmatched bases: 8. The CDR3 covers 15 residues. Germline assignment: CDR1 MNHNS and CDR2 SASEGT. The CDR3 loop is CASSQSGGWIDTQYF. The CDR3 DNA sequence: TGTGCCAGCAGTCAAAGCGGGGGGTGGATAGATACGCAGTATTTT.

Only one count was recorded for this clone. This chain connects TRBV19 to TRBJ2-7; D is undetermined. The CDR3 contains 14 residues. Trimming removed 4 bases from V and 0 bases from J, with 10 bases in between. Germline V CDR1 and CDR2: LNHDA, SQIVND (reference sequence). The CDR3 here is CASSRQSGSYEQYF. The CDR3, as DNA: TGTGCCAGTAGTAGGCAGTCGGGCTCCTACGAGCAGTACTTC.

J is TRBJ2-1 and V is TRBV9, with TRBD2 matching over 8 bases. The V and J ends lost 3 bases and 4 bases, in that order; junction bases with no gene match: 6. The CDR3 is 15 amino acids. Germline-derived CDR1 and CDR2 are SGDLS and YYNGEE. The CDR3 nucleotides are TGTGCCAGCAGCGCCCAGACTAGCGCGTACAATGAGCAGTTCTTC. It specifies CASSAQTSAYNEQFF. Supplemented by reference TRBV9 and TRBJ2-1, the full variable domain reads DSGVTQTPKHLITATGQRVTLRCSPRSGDLSVYWYQQSLDQGLQFLIQYYNGEERAKGNILERFSAQQFPDLHSELNLSSLELGDSALYFCASSAQTSAYNEQFFGPGTRLTVL.

The rearrangement links TRBV2 to TRBJ1-3; 7 bases line up with TRBD1. Trimming took 6 bases from V and 4 from J; bases not matched to a gene: 18. This CDR3 is 18 amino acids long. CDR1 and CDR2 from the germline V gene are SNHLY and FYNNEI. CDR3: CASRRYARQGRRGNTIYF. As DNA, the CDR3 is TGTGCCAGCAGGCGCTACGCGAGACAGGGCCGGCGAGGAAACACCATATATTTT.

This clone was seen once. The chain links TRBV12-5 to TRBJ2-7; TRBD2 agrees at 9 bases. The V and J ends lost 5 bases and 3 bases, in that order; junction bases with no gene match: 5. CDR3 length: 14 residues. Germline V lookup: CDR1 LGHNT, CDR2 FRNRAP. CDR3 in amino acids: CASGIAGVRYEQYF. Written as DNA, the CDR3 is TGTGCTAGTGGTATAGCGGGGGTCCGCTACGAGCAGTACTTC.

This chain connects TRBV6-1 to TRBJ1-5; 11 nucleotides agree with TRBD1. From germline, CDR1 is MNHNS and CDR2 SASEGT. The CDR3 length is 14 residues. After removal of 7 bases from V and 5 bases from J, the junction contained 4 bases not matched to a gene. CDR3 in DNA: TGTGCCAGCATCCGGGACAGGGGGTATCAGCCCCAGCATTTT. This sequence encodes CASIRDRGYQPQHF.

This clone has only a few counts. This chain joins TRBV29-1 and TRBJ1-1; D remains ambiguous. Trimming shortened V by 6 bases and J by 5 bases, and 16 bases separated the two germline ends. The germline CDR1 and CDR2 sequences are SQVTM and ANQGSEA. The CDR3 runs 13 residues. CDR3 region: CSVGRGLGTEAFF. The CDR3 DNA reads TGCAGCGTGGGCCGAGGGCTCGGAACTGAAGCTTTCTTT.

This clone occurred once. This chain joins TRBV5-8 and TRBJ2-7; D is perhaps TRBD2 (8 bases). Germline CDR1 SGHTS, CDR2 YDEGEE. Trimming shortened V by 0 bases and J by 5 bases, and 15 bases separated the two germline ends. This CDR3 has 15 amino acids. The CDR3 spells CASSLAGRGHDEQYF. The DNA of the CDR3 is TGTGCCAGCAGCTTGGCCGGGAGGGGGCACGACGAGCAGTACTTC.

This clone occurred once. The V call is TRBV21-1, the J call TRBJ2-3; whether TRBD2, the table's D call, matches the DNA was not checked. TRBV21-1 is deemed a pseudogene. This CDR3 is 18 amino acids long. The CDR3 reads CASSKAWFLAGGTDTQYF. The CDR3 DNA follows: TGTGCCAGCAGCAAAGCCTGGTTTCTAGCGGGGGGCACAGATACGCAGTATTTT.

The chain has TRBV10-1 and TRBJ1-5; TRBD1 matches at 8 bases. Germline V CDR1 and CDR2: WNHNN, SYGVQD (reference sequence). CDR3 length equals 18 residues. J gave up 2 bases and V 7 bases, and 16 bases lay outside the gene matches. This CDR3 is CASTLRGQGLGRNQPQHF. In DNA form, the CDR3 reads TGCGCCAGCACCCTCCGCGGACAGGGATTAGGACGCAATCAGCCCCAGCATTTT.

J is TRBJ2-5 and V is TRBV30; 10 nucleotides match TRBD2. The germline CDR1 and CDR2 sequences are GTSNPN and SVGIG (reference sequence). Trimming cost V 0 bases and J 5 bases; bases outside gene matches: 3. The length of the CDR3 is 14 residues. CDR3 region: CAWSVLAGLETQYF. The CDR3 DNA is TGTGCCTGGAGTGTACTAGCGGGGCTCGAGACCCAGTACTTC.

The V call is TRBV9, the J call TRBJ2-3; 9 nucleotides align to TRBD2. The germline CDR1 and CDR2 sequences are SGDLS and YYNGEE. J was trimmed by 4 bases and V by 0 bases; bases with no gene match: 3. The CDR3 is 15 residues long. Here the CDR3 reads CASSVGAGGADTQYF. In nucleotides, the CDR3 is TGTGCCAGCAGCGTAGGGGCGGGGGGGGCAGATACGCAGTATTTT.

V is TRBV19 and J is TRBJ1-3; D remains ambiguous. Per the germline V gene, CDR1 is LNHDA and CDR2 is SQIVND (reference sequence). This CDR3 is built from 14 residues. V gave up 6 bases and J gave up 0 bases, with 9 bases separating them. The CDR3 here is CASRQLSSGNTIYF. DNA for the CDR3: TGTGCCAGTAGGCAGTTAAGCTCTGGAAACACCATATATTTT.

The J gene is TRBJ2-7, the V gene TRBV19, with 7 positions matching TRBD2. Germline CDR1 and CDR2: LNHDA and SQIVND (reference sequence). With V trimmed by 6 bases and J by 2 bases, 7 bases remained unmatched. CDR3 size: 14 residues. CDR3 amino acids: CASSEGGVPYEQYF. The CDR3 DNA is TGTGCCAGTAGCGAGGGAGGGGTCCCCTACGAGCAGTACTTC.

The rearrangement uses TRBV9 and TRBJ1-2; D remains unclear. The CDR3 totals 14 residues. In germline, CDR1 is SGDLS, CDR2 YYNGEE. V dropped 0 bases and J dropped 4 bases, with 10 bases sitting between them. The CDR3 DNA reads as TGTGCCAGCAGCGTAGCGGTGGGAGGCTATGGCTACACCTTC. Translation gives CASSVAVGGYGYTF.

The sample holds a few counts of this clone. The CDR3: CARDDRFGAEAFF. The CDR3 DNA reads TGTGCCCGCGACGACAGGTTCGGTGCTGAAGCTTTCTTT. The chain combines TRBV30 with TRBJ1-1; a possible D gene is TRBD1 (6 bases). There are 13 residues in the CDR3. Trimming took off 8 bases at V and 6 bases at J, with 19 bases between the two ends. CDR1 is GTSNPN, CDR2 SVGIG, per germline (reference sequence).

The V call is TRBV19, the J call TRBJ1-2; D perhaps matches TRBD1 (6 bases). Germline V gene sequence: CDR1 LNHDA, CDR2 SQIVND (reference sequence). Trimming removed 3 bases at V and 4 bases at J, with 12 bases between. The CDR3 totals 14 residues. The CDR3 bases are TGTGCCAGTAGTATTGCAGGGGATCGCTATGGCTACACCTTC. Its protein product is CASSIAGDRYGYTF. The entire variable domain, with the rest obtained from reference TRBV19 and TRBJ1-2, is as follows: DGGITQSPKYLFRKEGQNVTLSCEQNLNHDAMYWYRQDPGQGLRLIYYSQIVNDFQKGDIAEGYSVSREKKESFPLTVTSAQKNPTAFYLCASSIAGDRYGYTFGSGTRLTVV.

This chain links TRBV28 with TRBJ2-7, with D perhaps TRBD1 (5 bases). The CDR3 has 11 amino acids. V was shortened by 8 bases and J by 6 bases, with 11 bases between the two germline ends. Germline values: CDR1 MDHEN, CDR2 SYDVKM. The CDR3 region has the DNA TGTGCCAGCCTAACAAGGGGCGAGCAGTACTTC. This translates into CASLTRGEQYF.

The J gene is TRBJ2-7, the V gene TRBV28; D may be TRBD2 (5 bases). This CDR3 has 15 amino acids. Germline CDR1 reads MDHEN; CDR2 reads SYDVKM. V gave up 6 bases and J gave up 0 bases, with 15 bases separating them. The CDR3 DNA is TGTGCCAGCAGCCCCGTAACGGGAAGCTCCTACGAGCAGTACTTC. Translation: CASSPVTGSSYEQYF.

This chain joins TRBV7-3 and TRBJ2-1, with D perhaps matching TRBD2 (6 bases). The V gene's germline CDR1 is SGHTA and CDR2 FQGTGA. The CDR3 spans 14 residues. V was pared by 6 bases and J by 8 bases, with 17 bases between. Here the CDR3 DNA reads TGTGCCAGCAGGTCCGGGACTGCGGGGTATGAGCAGTTCTTC. It yields the protein CASRSGTAGYEQFF.

The gene calls are TRBV4-3 and TRBJ1-1, with TRBD1 matching 7 bases. CDR1 and CDR2 (germline): LGHNA, YSLEER. This CDR3 has 15 residues. Trimming took 5 bases from V and 1 from J; bases not matched to a gene: 7. This CDR3 is CASSDGTAGNTEAFF. Here the CDR3 DNA reads TGCGCCAGCAGCGACGGGACAGCGGGGAACACTGAAGCTTTCTTT.

The rearrangement joins TRBV7-8 to TRBJ1-2; TRBD1 matches 8 bases. The ends lost 5 bases at V and 0 bases at J; junction bases unmatched: 8. Looked up from germline, CDR1 is SGHVS and CDR2 is FQNEAQ. The CDR3 consists of 16 residues. CDR3 in DNA: TGTGCCAGCAGCCCGGGGACAGGCTTAGCTAACTATGGCTACACCTTC. This sequence encodes CASSPGTGLANYGYTF.